Below are 8 T cell receptor beta chains sequenced from a single sample in a study of control samples from healthy donors and cancer patients. Here immunoSEQ multiplex PCR was the method, and the copy in TCRdb shows in-frame clones only, minus some. The sample comprises roughly 140,000 clones, over 85% of which are singletons, and 2% to 2.5% rests with the top ten. Sequenced sample: blood. The receptors stem from a man aged 50-59 years in good health.

The chain is built from TRBV27 and TRBJ2-7; 10 bases match TRBD1. The CDR3 extends over 18 amino acids. Looked up from germline, CDR1 is MNHEY and CDR2 is SMNVEV (reference sequence). J gave up 3 bases and V 5 bases, and 16 bases lay outside the gene matches. The CDR3 region has the DNA TGTGCCAGCAGTCCACGGATAGCCGGGACAGGGGAAAGCTACGAGCAGTACTTC. Protein: CASSPRIAGTGESYEQYF.

The table lists this clone with a count of one. This chain connects TRBV5-1 to TRBJ1-4; D is perhaps TRBD1 (5 bases). Germline CDR1 SGHRS, CDR2 YFSETQ. Trimming stripped 0 bases from V and 8 bases from J, with 11 bases between. The CDR3 has 14 amino acids. The DNA for the CDR3 is TGCGCCAGCAGCTTGGTGCAGGGCAACGAAAAACTGTTTTTT. Its protein is CASSLVQGNEKLFF.

This sequence joins TRBV6-5 and TRBJ1-2; D is unresolved. V was pared by 6 bases and J by 8 bases, with 16 bases between. This CDR3 contains 13 residues. Germline CDR1 reads MNHEY; CDR2 reads SVGAGI. The CDR3, as DNA: TGTGCCAGCAGGGAGGTGGCGTCCGTGGGCTACACCTTC. This encodes CASREVASVGYTF.

This sequence joins TRBV5-1 and TRBJ2-3; either TRBD1 or TRBD2 may supply D (5 bases each). Trimming took off 4 bases at V and 1 base at J, with 13 bases between the two ends. CDR1 and CDR2 (germline): SGHRS, YFSETQ. The CDR3 totals 15 residues. In DNA form, the CDR3 reads TGCGCCAGCAGCGGGACGGGCAGCGGCACAGATACGCAGTATTTT. It encodes CASSGTGSGTDTQYF.

The rearrangement links TRBV27 to TRBJ1-5; D gene unclear. V lost 6 bases, J lost 4 bases, and 16 bases lay in between. The germline V gene has CDR1 MNHEY and CDR2 SMNVEV (reference sequence). The CDR3 runs to 15 residues. CDR3 nucleotides: TGTGCCAGCAGCTCTTTGGGAGCGGGTAATCAGCCCCAGCATTTT. This encodes CASSSLGAGNQPQHF.

In its sample, this clone was seen once. The chain has TRBV7-8 and TRBJ1-2; D gene uncertain. Germline CDR1 is SGHVS and CDR2 is FQNEAQ. CDR3 length: 13 amino acids. Trimming shortened V by 5 bases and J by 2 bases, and 9 bases separated the two germline ends. CDR3 region: CASSVGLNYGYTF. As DNA, the CDR3 is TGTGCCAGCAGCGTCGGACTGAACTATGGCTACACCTTC.

The chain combines TRBV2 with TRBJ2-1; 8 bases line up with TRBD2. Germline CDR1 reads SNHLY; CDR2 reads FYNNEI. The CDR3 is 12 residues long. V lost 6 bases and J lost 8; bases outside the gene matches: 3. The CDR3 reads CASSVLADEQFF. The CDR3 nucleotides read TGTGCCAGCAGCGTACTAGCGGATGAGCAGTTCTTC.

The sample holds a few counts of this clone. The rearrangement links TRBV27 to TRBJ2-7, with D possibly matching TRBD2 (7 bases). With 5 bases removed from V and 4 bases from J, the gap between germline ends came to 18 bases. Looked up from germline, CDR1 is MNHEY and CDR2 is SMNVEV (reference sequence). This CDR3 region has 15 residues. In DNA, the CDR3 is TGTGCCAGCAGTCCTTTTAGGGGGGGCGGGTACGAGCAGTACTTC. Translated: CASSPFRGGGYEQYF.